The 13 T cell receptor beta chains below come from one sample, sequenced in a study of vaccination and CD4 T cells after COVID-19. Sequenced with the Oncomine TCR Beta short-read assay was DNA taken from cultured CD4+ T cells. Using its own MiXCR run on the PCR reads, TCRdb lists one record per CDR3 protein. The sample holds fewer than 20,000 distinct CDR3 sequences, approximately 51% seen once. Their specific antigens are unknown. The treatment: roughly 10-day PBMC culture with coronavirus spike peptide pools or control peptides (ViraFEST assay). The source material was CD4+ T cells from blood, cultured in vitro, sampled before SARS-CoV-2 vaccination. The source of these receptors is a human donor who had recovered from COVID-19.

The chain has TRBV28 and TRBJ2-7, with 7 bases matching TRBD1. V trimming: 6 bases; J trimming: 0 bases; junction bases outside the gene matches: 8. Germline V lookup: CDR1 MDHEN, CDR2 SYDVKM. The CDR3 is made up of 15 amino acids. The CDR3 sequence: CASSQDRTRSYEQYF. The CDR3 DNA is TGTGCCAGCAGCCAGGACAGGACTCGCTCCTACGAGCAGTACTTC.

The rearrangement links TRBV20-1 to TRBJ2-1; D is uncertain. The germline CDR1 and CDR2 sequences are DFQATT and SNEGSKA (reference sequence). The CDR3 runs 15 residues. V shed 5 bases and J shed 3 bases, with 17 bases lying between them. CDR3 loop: CSALPGSTRYNEQFF. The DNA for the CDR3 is TGCAGTGCTCTTCCTGGCTCGACTCGCTACAATGAGCAGTTCTTC.

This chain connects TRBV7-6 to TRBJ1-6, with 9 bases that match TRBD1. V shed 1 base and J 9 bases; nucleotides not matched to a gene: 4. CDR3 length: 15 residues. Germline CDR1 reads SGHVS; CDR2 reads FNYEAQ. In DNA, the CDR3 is TGTGCCAGCAGCTTAGTGGGACAGGGAACTTCACCCCTCCACTTT. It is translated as CASSLVGQGTSPLHF.

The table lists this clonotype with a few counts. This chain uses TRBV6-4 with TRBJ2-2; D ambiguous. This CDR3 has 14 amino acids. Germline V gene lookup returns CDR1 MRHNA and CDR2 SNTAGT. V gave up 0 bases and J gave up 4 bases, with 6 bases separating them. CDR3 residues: CASSDSSSTGELFF. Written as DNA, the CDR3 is TGTGCCAGCAGTGACTCGAGTAGCACCGGGGAGCTGTTTTTT.

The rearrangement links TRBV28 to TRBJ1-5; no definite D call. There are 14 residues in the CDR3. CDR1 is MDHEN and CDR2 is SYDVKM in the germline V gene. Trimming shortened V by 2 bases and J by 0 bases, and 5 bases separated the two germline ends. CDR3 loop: CASSLVGSNQPQHF. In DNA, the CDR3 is TGTGCCAGCAGTTTAGTGGGTAGCAATCAGCCCCAGCATTTT.

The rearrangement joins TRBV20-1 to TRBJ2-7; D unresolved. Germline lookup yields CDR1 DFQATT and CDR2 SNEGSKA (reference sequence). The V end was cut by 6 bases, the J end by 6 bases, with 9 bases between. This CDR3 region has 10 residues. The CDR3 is CSAAPAEQYF. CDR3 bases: TGCAGTGCGGCTCCCGCCGAGCAGTACTTC.

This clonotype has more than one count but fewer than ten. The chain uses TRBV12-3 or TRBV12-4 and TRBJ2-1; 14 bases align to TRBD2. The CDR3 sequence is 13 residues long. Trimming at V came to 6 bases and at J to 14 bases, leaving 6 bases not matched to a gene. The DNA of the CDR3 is TGTGCCAGCAGAGGGACTAGCGGGAGTCATGAGTTCTTC. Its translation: CASRGTSGSHEFF.

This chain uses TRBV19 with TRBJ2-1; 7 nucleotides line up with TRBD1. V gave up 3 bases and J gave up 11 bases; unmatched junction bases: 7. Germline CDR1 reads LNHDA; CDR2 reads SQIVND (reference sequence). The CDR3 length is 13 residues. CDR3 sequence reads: CASSIHQQGQQFF. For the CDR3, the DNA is TGTGCCAGTAGTATTCACCAACAGGGGCAGCAGTTCTTC.

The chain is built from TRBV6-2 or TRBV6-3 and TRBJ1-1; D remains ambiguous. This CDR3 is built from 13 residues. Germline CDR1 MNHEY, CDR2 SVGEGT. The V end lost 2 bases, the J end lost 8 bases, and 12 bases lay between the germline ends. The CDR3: CASSYLDRAEAFF. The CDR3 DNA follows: TGTGCCAGCAGTTACCTGGACCGGGCGGAAGCTTTCTTT.

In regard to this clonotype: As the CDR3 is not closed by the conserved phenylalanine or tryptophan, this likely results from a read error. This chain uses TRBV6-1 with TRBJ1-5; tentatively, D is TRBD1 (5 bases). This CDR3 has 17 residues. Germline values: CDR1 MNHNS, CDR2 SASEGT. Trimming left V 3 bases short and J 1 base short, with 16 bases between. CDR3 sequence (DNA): TGTGCCAGCAGTGATGGGGCAGTCCCCAGGAGCAATCAGCCCCAGCATCTT. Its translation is CASSDGAVPRSNQPQHL.

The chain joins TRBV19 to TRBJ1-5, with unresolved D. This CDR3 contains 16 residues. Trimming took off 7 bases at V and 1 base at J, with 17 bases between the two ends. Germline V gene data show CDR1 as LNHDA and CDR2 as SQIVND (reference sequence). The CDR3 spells CASNLRVGRSNQPQHF. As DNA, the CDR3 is TGTGCCAGTAATCTGAGGGTCGGGAGGAGCAATCAGCCCCAGCATTTT.

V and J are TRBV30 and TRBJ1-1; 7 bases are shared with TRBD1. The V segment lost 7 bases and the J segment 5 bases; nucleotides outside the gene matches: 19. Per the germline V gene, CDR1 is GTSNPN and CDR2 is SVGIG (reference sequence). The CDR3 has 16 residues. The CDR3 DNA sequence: TGTGCCTACCCGGAGACAGGGAACCCGCCTGGGACTGAAGCTTTCTTT. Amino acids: CAYPETGNPPGTEAFF. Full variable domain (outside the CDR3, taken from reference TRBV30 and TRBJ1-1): SQTIHQWPATLVQPVGSPLSLECTVEGTSNPNLYWYRQAAGRGLQLLFYSVGIGQISSEVPQNLSASRPQDRQFILSSKKLLLSDSGFYLCAYPETGNPPGTEAFFGQGTRLTVV.

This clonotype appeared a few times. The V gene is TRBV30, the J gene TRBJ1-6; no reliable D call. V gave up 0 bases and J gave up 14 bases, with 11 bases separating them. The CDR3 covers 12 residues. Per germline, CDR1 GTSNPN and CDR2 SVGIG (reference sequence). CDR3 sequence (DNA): TGTGCCTGGAGTGTACTTAGAGAGGCCCTCCACTTT. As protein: CAWSVLREALHF.